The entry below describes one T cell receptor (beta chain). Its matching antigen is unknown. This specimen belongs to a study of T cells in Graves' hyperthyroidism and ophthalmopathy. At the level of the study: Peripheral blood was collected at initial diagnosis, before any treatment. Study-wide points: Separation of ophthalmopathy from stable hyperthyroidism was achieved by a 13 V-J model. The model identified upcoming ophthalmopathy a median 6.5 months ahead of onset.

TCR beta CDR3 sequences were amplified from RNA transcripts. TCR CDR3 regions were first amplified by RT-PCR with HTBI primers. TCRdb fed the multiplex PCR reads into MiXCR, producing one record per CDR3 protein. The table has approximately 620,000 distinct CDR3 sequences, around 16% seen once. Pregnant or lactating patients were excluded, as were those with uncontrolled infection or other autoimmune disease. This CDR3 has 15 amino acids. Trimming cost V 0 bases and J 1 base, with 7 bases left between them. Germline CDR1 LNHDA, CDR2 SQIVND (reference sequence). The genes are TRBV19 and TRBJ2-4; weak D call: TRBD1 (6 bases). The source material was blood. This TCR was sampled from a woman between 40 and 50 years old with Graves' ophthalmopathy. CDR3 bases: TGTGCCAGTAGTATAGAGAGGGGGGCCAAAAACATTCAGTACTTC. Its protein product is CASSIERGAKNIQYF. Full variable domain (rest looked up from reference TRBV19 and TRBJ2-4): DGGITQSPKYLFRKEGQNVTLSCEQNLNHDAMYWYRQDPGQGLRLIYYSQIVNDFQKGDIAEGYSVSREKKESFPLTVTSAQKNPTAFYLCASSIERGAKNIQYFGAGTRLSVL.